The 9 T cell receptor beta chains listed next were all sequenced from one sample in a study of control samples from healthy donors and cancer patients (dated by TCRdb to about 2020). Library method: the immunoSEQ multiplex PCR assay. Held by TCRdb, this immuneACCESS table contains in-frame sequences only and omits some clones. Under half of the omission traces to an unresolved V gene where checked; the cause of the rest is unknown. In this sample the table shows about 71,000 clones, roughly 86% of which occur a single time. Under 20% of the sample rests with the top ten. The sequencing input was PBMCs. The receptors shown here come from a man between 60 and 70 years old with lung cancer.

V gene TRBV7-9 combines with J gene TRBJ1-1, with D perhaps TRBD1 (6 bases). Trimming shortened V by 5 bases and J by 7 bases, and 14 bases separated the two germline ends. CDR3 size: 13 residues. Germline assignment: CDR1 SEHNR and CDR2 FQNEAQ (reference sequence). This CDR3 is CASSLPGALEAFF. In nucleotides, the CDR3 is TGTGCCAGCAGCCTCCCGGGGGCGCTTGAAGCTTTCTTT.

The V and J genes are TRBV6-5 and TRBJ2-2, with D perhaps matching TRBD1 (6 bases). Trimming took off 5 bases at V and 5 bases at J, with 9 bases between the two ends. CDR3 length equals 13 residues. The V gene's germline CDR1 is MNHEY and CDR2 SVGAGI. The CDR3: CASSLTGTGELFF. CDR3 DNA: TGTGCCAGCAGTCTAACAGGGACCGGGGAGCTGTTTTTT.

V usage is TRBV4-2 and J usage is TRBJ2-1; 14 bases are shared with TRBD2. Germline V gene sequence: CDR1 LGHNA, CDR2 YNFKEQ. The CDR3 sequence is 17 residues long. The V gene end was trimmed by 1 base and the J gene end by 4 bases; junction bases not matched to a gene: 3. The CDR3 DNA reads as TGTGCCAGCAGCCAAGTTGGACTAGCGGGGGGATACAATGAGCAGTTCTTC. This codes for CASSQVGLAGGYNEQFF.

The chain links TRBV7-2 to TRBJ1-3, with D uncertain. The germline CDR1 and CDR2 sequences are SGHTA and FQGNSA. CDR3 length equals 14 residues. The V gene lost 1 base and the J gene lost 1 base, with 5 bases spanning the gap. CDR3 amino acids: CASSLGVSGNTIYF. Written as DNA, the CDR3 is TGTGCCAGCAGCTTAGGAGTGTCTGGAAACACCATATATTTT.

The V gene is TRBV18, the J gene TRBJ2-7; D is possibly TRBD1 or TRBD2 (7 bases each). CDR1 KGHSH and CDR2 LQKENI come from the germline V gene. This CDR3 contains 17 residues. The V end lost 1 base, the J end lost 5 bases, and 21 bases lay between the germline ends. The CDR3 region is CASSPQGTAPGGDEQYV. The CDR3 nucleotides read TGTGCCAGCTCACCACAAGGGACAGCGCCTGGGGGGGACGAGCAGTACGTC.

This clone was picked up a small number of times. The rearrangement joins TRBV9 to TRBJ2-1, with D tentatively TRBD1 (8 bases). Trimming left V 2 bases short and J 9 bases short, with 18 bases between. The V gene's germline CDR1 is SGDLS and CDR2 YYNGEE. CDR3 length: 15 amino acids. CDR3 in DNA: TGTGCCAGCAGCGTCCTACCGACAGGGGAGGGTGAGCAGTTCTTC. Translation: CASSVLPTGEGEQFF. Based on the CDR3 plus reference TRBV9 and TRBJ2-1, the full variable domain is DSGVTQTPKHLITATGQRVTLRCSPRSGDLSVYWYQQSLDQGLQFLIQYYNGEERAKGNILERFSAQQFPDLHSELNLSSLELGDSALYFCASSVLPTGEGEQFFGPGTRLTVL.

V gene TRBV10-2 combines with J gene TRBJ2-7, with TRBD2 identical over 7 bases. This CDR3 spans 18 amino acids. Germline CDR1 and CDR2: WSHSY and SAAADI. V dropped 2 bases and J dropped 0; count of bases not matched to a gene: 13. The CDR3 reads CASSEGRIAGDLSYEQYF. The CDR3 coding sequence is TGCGCCAGCAGTGAGGGGAGGATAGCGGGCGATCTCTCCTACGAGCAGTACTTC.

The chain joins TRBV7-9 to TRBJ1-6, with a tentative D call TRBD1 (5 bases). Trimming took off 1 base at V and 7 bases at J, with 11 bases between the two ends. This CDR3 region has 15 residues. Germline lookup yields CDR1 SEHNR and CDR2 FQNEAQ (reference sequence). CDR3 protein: CASSLDRQGNSPLHF. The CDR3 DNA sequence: TGTGCCAGCAGCTTAGATCGTCAGGGAAATTCACCCCTCCACTTT.

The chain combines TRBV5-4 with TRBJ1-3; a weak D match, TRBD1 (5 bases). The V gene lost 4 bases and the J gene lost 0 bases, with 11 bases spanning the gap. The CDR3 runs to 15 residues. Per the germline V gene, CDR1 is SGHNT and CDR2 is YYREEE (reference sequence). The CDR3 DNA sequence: TGTGCCAGCAGCCGGGGGGGAGGCTCTGGAAACACCATATATTTT. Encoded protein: CASSRGGGSGNTIYF.